This T cell receptor beta chain derives from a study of T cells after yellow fever vaccination. Study-level background: Some fractions had low cell numbers, and these were prepared with SMART-Seq v4 Ultra Low Input.

In making TCR cDNA, 5'RACE template switching added a universal primer site and UMIs to it. TCRdb processed the 5' RACE reads anew with MiXCR; each CDR3 protein has one entry. This table holds under 550,000 distinct CDR3 sequences, 21% found once. Trimming left V 7 bases short and J 10 bases short, with 14 bases between. The germline V gene encodes CDR1 LNHDA and CDR2 SQIVND (reference sequence). The CDR3 is 13 amino acids. This sample comprised PBMCs, obtained roughly 20 days after the first yellow fever vaccination. The genes are TRBV19 and TRBJ1-6; D is uncertain. The sequence was collected from a man younger than 35 who received the YFV17D yellow fever vaccine. CDR3 amino acids: CASTFRFGSPLHF. CDR3 sequence (DNA): TGTGCCAGTACATTTCGGTTCGGGTCACCCCTCCACTTT.